The 11 T cell receptor beta chains reported below all come from one sample, sequenced in a study of T cells expressing NK-cell markers. For each CDR3 protein, TCRdb gives one entry from its re-call of the 5' RACE reads, without DNA. The sample table sets out 250,000 to 300,000 distinct CDR3 sequences. The sample was blood T cells: a sorted CD56 or NKG2C T cell subset, CD4+ or CD8+ T cells, or bulk PBMC T cells (not recorded which). These receptors all stem from a man between 18 and 35 years old in good health.

The rearrangement links TRBV7-2 to TRBJ2-1; TCRdb's assignment of TRBD1 cannot be checked, as there is no DNA. This CDR3 comprises 16 residues. The germline CDR1 and CDR2 sequences are SGHTA and FQGNSA. The CDR3 sequence: CASSLVEGLKYNEQFF.

V and J are TRBV15 and TRBJ2-1; TCRdb calls TRBD1, which cannot be checked without DNA. The CDR3 is 15 residues long. Germline lookup yields CDR1 LNHNV and CDR2 YYDKDF (reference sequence). The CDR3: CATSYGQGVSNEQFF. The full variable domain, rest sourced from reference TRBV15 and TRBJ2-1, is DAMVIQNPRYQVTQFGKPVTLSCSQTLNHNVMYWYQQKSSQAPKLLFHYYDKDFNNEADTPDNFQSRRPNTSFCFLDIRSPGLGDTAMYLCATSYGQGVSNEQFFGPGTRLTVL.

The chain uses TRBV7-8 and TRBJ2-7; TCRdb proposes TRBD2, but this gene call is untestable without DNA. The CDR3 loop spans 17 amino acids. Per the germline V gene, CDR1 is SGHVS and CDR2 is FQNEAQ. CDR3 sequence reads: CASSLLAGGQKTYEQYF.

The genes are TRBV12-3 or TRBV12-4 and TRBJ2-3. This CDR3 spans 13 amino acids. The CDR3 is CASSFRGTDTQYF.

V gene TRBV20-1 combines with J gene TRBJ1-1; TCRdb calls TRBD1, which cannot be checked without DNA. Germline assignment: CDR1 DFQATT and CDR2 SNEGSKA (reference sequence). The CDR3 covers 13 residues. CDR3 region: CSASEDRSAEAFF.

V usage is TRBV20-1 and J usage is TRBJ2-1; TCRdb proposes TRBD1, but this gene call is untestable without DNA. The CDR3 has 13 amino acids. Germline CDR1 and CDR2: DFQATT and SNEGSKA (reference sequence). This CDR3 reads CSASETGKGEQFF.

The genes are TRBV12-3 or TRBV12-4 and TRBJ1-1; no DNA is available, so the TRBD1 call from TCRdb remains unchecked. The CDR3 has 15 residues. CDR3: CASSLARYRDTEAFF.

The chain is built from TRBV10-2 and TRBJ2-7; TCRdb reports TRBD2, a call that lacks DNA to check it against. Germline V gene data show CDR1 as WSHSY and CDR2 as SAAADI. CDR3 length: 15 residues. This CDR3 reads CASRALAGVSYEQYF.

V usage is TRBV7-6 and J usage is TRBJ2-7; TCRdb selects TRBD2, and the lack of DNA leaves this call unchecked. Germline values: CDR1 SGHVS, CDR2 FNYEAQ. The CDR3 runs to 18 residues. The CDR3 sequence is CASSSPSGPRGRSYEQYF.

The CDR3 spells CASSSGTGPNYGYTF. The chain employs TRBV19 and TRBJ1-2; as DNA is missing, the TRBD1 call by TCRdb cannot be tested. The germline CDR1 and CDR2 sequences are LNHDA and SQIVND (reference sequence). This CDR3 spans 15 amino acids. Complete variable domain (other parts from reference TRBV19 and TRBJ1-2): DGGITQSPKYLFRKEGQNVTLSCEQNLNHDAMYWYRQDPGQGLRLIYYSQIVNDFQKGDIAEGYSVSREKKESFPLTVTSAQKNPTAFYLCASSSGTGPNYGYTFGSGTRLTVV.

The J gene is TRBJ2-2, the V gene TRBV29-1; the TCRdb D gene call, TRBD1, has no DNA to confirm it. The CDR3 runs to 15 residues. Germline V gene data show CDR1 as SQVTM and CDR2 as ANQGSEA. CDR3 amino acids: CSVRSGQANTGELFF.